Following are 22 T cell receptor beta chains from one sample sequenced in a study of blood T cell repertoires in COVID-19. Assay: immunoSEQ multiplex PCR; the TCRdb copy retains only in-frame clones and omits some. The data hold about 180,000 clones, with 89% observed a single time. The sequencing sample was made of PBMCs or T cells enriched from blood (not recorded which). Receptors originate from a woman in her thirties or forties with acute COVID-19.

The chain is built from TRBV29-1 and TRBJ1-1; unclear D gene. The V end lost 8 bases, the J end lost 3 bases, and 7 bases lay between the germline ends. The CDR3 is made up of 10 amino acids. Germline values: CDR1 SQVTM, CDR2 ANQGSEA. The CDR3 sequence: CSIQDTEAFF. The CDR3 nucleotides are TGCAGCATCCAGGACACTGAAGCTTTCTTT.

This clone was observed a handful of times. This chain links TRBV29-1 with TRBJ2-3; 8 bases are shared with TRBD2. CDR1 and CDR2 from the germline V gene are SQVTM and ANQGSEA. V lost 7 bases and J lost 8; bases outside the gene matches: 14. CDR3 length: 14 amino acids. The CDR3: CSAHPGGRLSTQYF. The CDR3 DNA is TGCAGCGCCCACCCCGGCGGGAGGCTCAGTACGCAGTATTTT.

The genes are TRBV5-3 and TRBJ1-5; D is possibly TRBD1 (5 bases). TRBV5-3 qualifies as an ORF whose function is uncertain. CDR3 length equals 14 residues. V lost 3 bases to trimming and J lost 6 bases, with 13 bases between them. The CDR3 is CARSSTVGGQPQHF. The CDR3 DNA reads as TGTGCCAGAAGCTCGACAGTGGGGGGTCAGCCCCAGCATTTT.

This clone was counted only a few times. The chain employs TRBV19 and TRBJ1-2; TRBD1 aligns across 7 bases. The CDR3 runs 13 residues. The J segment lost 4 bases and the V segment lost 5 bases, leaving 4 bases of the junction unmatched. Germline V lookup: CDR1 LNHDA, CDR2 SQIVND (reference sequence). The CDR3 sequence: CASSVRDSYGYTF. Here the CDR3 DNA reads TGTGCCAGTAGTGTCCGGGACAGCTATGGCTACACCTTC.

The rearrangement links TRBV7-8 to TRBJ1-5, with TRBD1 as a possible D gene (6 bases). The germline V gene has CDR1 SGHVS and CDR2 FQNEAQ. This CDR3 contains 18 residues. The germline V and J ends were trimmed by 5 bases and 0 bases, with 20 bases remaining between them. CDR3 nucleotides: TGTGCCAGCAGCCTCCGGACAGAACTTCGATATAGCAATCAGCCCCAGCATTTT. Its protein is CASSLRTELRYSNQPQHF.

The J gene is TRBJ1-4, the V gene TRBV19; possible D gene TRBD1, 5 bases. Trimming removed 3 bases from V and 0 bases from J, with 8 bases in between. The CDR3 is 15 amino acids. Germline CDR1 is LNHDA and CDR2 is SQIVND (reference sequence). The CDR3 nucleotides read TGTGCCAGTAGTATCGGAGGGGCAACTAATGAAAAACTGTTTTTT. Amino acid sequence: CASSIGGATNEKLFF.

The rearrangement links TRBV7-8 to TRBJ1-1; D unclear. V dropped 5 bases and J dropped 7 bases, with 14 bases sitting between them. This CDR3 has 13 residues. Germline V lookup: CDR1 SGHVS, CDR2 FQNEAQ. The CDR3 coding sequence is TGTGCCAGCAGCCTAAGGAGAACGGATGAAGCTTTCTTT. Its protein is CASSLRRTDEAFF.

The rearrangement links TRBV3-1 (or the pseudogene TRBV3-2) to TRBJ2-7; possibly TRBD2 for D (5 bases). The V and J ends lost 0 bases and 0 bases respectively, with 15 bases between them. The CDR3 is made up of 17 amino acids. CDR1 and CDR2 from the germline V gene are LGHDT and YNNKEL (reference sequence). CDR3 residues: CASSQERGGSLSYEQYF. CDR3 DNA sequence: TGTGCCAGCAGCCAAGAGCGAGGCGGGTCCCTCTCCTACGAGCAGTACTTC.

The rearrangement joins TRBV7-3 to TRBJ2-7; tentative D call: TRBD2 (6 bases). V dropped 3 bases and J dropped 1 base, with 13 bases sitting between them. Looked up from germline, CDR1 is SGHTA and CDR2 is FQGTGA. The CDR3 spans 15 residues. In nucleotides, the CDR3 is TGTGCCAGCAGCTTGTTCGGCGGGGTATCCTACGAGCAGTACTTC. Protein sequence: CASSLFGGVSYEQYF.

The table lists this clone with a few counts. The gene calls are TRBV4-2 and TRBJ2-2; 9 bases fit TRBD2. This CDR3 contains 15 residues. The V gene's germline CDR1 is LGHNA and CDR2 YNFKEQ. The trim removed 4 bases at V and 6 bases at J, leaving 6 bases unmatched. CDR3 residues: CASSRLRGGPGELFF. The CDR3 DNA sequence: TGTGCCAGCAGCCGGCTGCGGGGGGGCCCCGGGGAGCTGTTTTTT.

This clone turned up a few times. The chain has TRBV7-2 and TRBJ2-1; TRBD2 agrees at 9 bases. Germline lookup yields CDR1 SGHTA and CDR2 FQGNSA. The CDR3 has 15 amino acids. With V trimmed by 1 base and J by 10 bases, 8 bases remained unmatched. In DNA, the CDR3 is TGTGCCAGCAGCTTAGTGCGGGGGGGTTTTGGGGAGCAGTTCTTC. Translation gives CASSLVRGGFGEQFF.

The chain combines TRBV4-1 with TRBJ1-6, with 9 bases fitting TRBD1. Germline trimming cut 1 base from V and 4 bases from J; bases unmatched to any gene: 5. Germline-derived CDR1 and CDR2 are MGHRA and YSYEKL. There are 17 residues in the CDR3. The CDR3 spells CASSQGDREAYNSPLHF. The CDR3, as DNA: TGCGCCAGCAGCCAAGGGGACAGGGAGGCTTATAATTCACCCCTCCACTTT.

This clone was counted a few times. The V and J genes are TRBV7-8 and TRBJ1-2; D possibly corresponds to TRBD1 (6 bases). Germline CDR1 reads SGHVS; CDR2 reads FQNEAQ. The germline V and J ends were trimmed by 5 bases and 7 bases, with 17 bases remaining between them. The CDR3 has 14 residues. The CDR3 spells CASSPNPGEGGYTF. In nucleotides, the CDR3 is TGTGCCAGCAGCCCTAACCCAGGGGAAGGTGGCTACACCTTC.

This chain joins TRBV19 and TRBJ1-2; 7 bases map to TRBD1. The CDR3 length is 16 residues. The V and J ends lost 7 bases and 10 bases, in that order; junction bases with no gene match: 21. CDR1 and CDR2 (germline): LNHDA, SQIVND (reference sequence). The CDR3 DNA reads as TGTGCCAGTATGCCCCGAGGGGGCGCCGGAACAAGTAACTACACCTTC. This gives the protein CASMPRGGAGTSNYTF. The variable domain in full, with the rest retrieved from reference TRBV19 and TRBJ1-2, is DGGITQSPKYLFRKEGQNVTLSCEQNLNHDAMYWYRQDPGQGLRLIYYSQIVNDFQKGDIAEGYSVSREKKESFPLTVTSAQKNPTAFYLCASMPRGGAGTSNYTFGSGTRLTVV.

The V call is TRBV30, the J call TRBJ1-2, with 8 bases that match TRBD1. The V segment lost 1 base and the J segment 12 bases; nucleotides outside the gene matches: 13. Germline assignment: CDR1 GTSNPN and CDR2 SVGIG (reference sequence). The CDR3 covers 14 residues. In nucleotides, the CDR3 is TGTGCCTGGAGTGCTTCGGACAGGGTCGGATCGAACACCTTC. This gives the protein CAWSASDRVGSNTF.

The genes are TRBV18 and TRBJ2-5; 7 nucleotides match TRBD1. Germline V lookup: CDR1 KGHSH, CDR2 LQKENI. The CDR3 extends over 15 amino acids. V lost 3 bases to trimming and J lost 5 bases; unmatched junction nucleotides: 9. In nucleotides, the CDR3 is TGTGCCAGCTCACCGAGGGCCCTACAGGGGGAGACCCAGTACTTC. Amino acids: CASSPRALQGETQYF.

The genes are TRBV3-1 (or the pseudogene TRBV3-2) and TRBJ2-3, with 8 bases identical to TRBD2. Germline values: CDR1 LGHDT, CDR2 YNNKEL (reference sequence). The CDR3 sequence is 14 residues long. Trimming at V came to 4 bases and at J to 4 bases, leaving 4 bases not matched to a gene. DNA of the CDR3: TGTGCCAGCAGCCCGGGGGGGCGGTCAGATACGCAGTATTTT. Protein: CASSPGGRSDTQYF.

This chain joins TRBV21-1 and TRBJ1-2; no check of the table's D call, TRBD1, against the DNA was made. TRBV21-1 is given as a pseudogene. This CDR3 has 17 amino acids. The CDR3 sequence is CASSKGRTGARDYGYTF. CDR3 DNA: TGTGCCAGCAGCAAAGGTAGGACAGGGGCTCGAGACTATGGCTACACCTTC.

This clone was found a few times. The rearrangement joins TRBV4-2 to TRBJ1-2, with 7 bases fitting TRBD1. After removal of 3 bases from V and 4 bases from J, the junction contained 11 bases not matched to a gene. CDR3 length: 16 amino acids. Looked up from germline, CDR1 is LGHNA and CDR2 is YNFKEQ. CDR3 protein: CASSQNWQGVGYGYTF. The CDR3 bases are TGTGCCAGCAGCCAGAACTGGCAGGGGGTTGGCTATGGCTACACCTTC.

Many counts were recorded for this clone. This rearrangement joins TRBV6-5 to TRBJ2-7, with D possibly TRBD2 on 5 matching bases. CDR3 length: 13 amino acids. CDR1 is MNHEY and CDR2 is SVGAGI in the germline V gene. Trimming took 10 bases from V and 2 from J, leaving 15 bases between them. CDR3 sequence: CAISQRGAYEQYF. CDR3 in DNA: TGTGCCATCTCACAACGGGGTGCCTACGAGCAGTACTTC.

The chain carries TRBV5-1 and TRBJ2-3; 8 bases agree with TRBD1. With V trimmed by 4 bases and J by 0 bases, 7 bases remained unmatched. This CDR3 comprises 16 residues. Germline V gives CDR1 SGHRS, CDR2 YFSETQ. The CDR3, as DNA: TGCGCCAGCAGCCCGAAAACAGGGGGGAGCACAGATACGCAGTATTTT. Its protein product is CASSPKTGGSTDTQYF.

The CDR3 sequence is CASSPGGGPTGELFF. The DNA of the CDR3 is TGTGCCAGCAGCCCCGGGGGGGGCCCCACCGGGGAGCTGTTTTTT. The J gene is TRBJ2-2, the V gene TRBV7-3; 8 bases are a match to TRBD2. This CDR3 spans 15 amino acids. Germline values: CDR1 SGHTA, CDR2 FQGTGA. Trimming cost V 5 bases and J 4 bases; bases outside gene matches: 6.